Below are 28 T cell receptor beta chains sequenced from a single sample in a study of blood T cell repertoires in COVID-19. Sequencing used immunoSEQ multiplex PCR; TCRdb keeps in-frame clones, though not all of them. The sample consists of 60,000 to 75,000 clones, under 80% of them appearing once. Specimen: PBMCs or T cells enriched from blood (not recorded which). The receptors shown here come from a woman between 55 and 75 years old who had been exposed to COVID-19.

The chain joins TRBV7-9 to TRBJ2-3, with 8 bases aligning to TRBD2. V gave up 8 bases and J gave up 4 bases; unmatched junction bases: 23. This CDR3 is 19 amino acids long. Per the germline V gene, CDR1 is SEHNR and CDR2 is FQNEAQ (reference sequence). CDR3 coding DNA: TGTGCCAGCCGATCCCCCCGTCAAGCGGGAGACACTAAATCAGATACGCAGTATTTT. Translating it yields CASRSPRQAGDTKSDTQYF.

The chain combines TRBV14 with TRBJ1-1; D unresolved. The V end was cut by 1 base, the J end by 10 bases, with 10 bases between. Germline CDR1 and CDR2: SGHDN and FVKESK. This CDR3 has 12 amino acids. The DNA for the CDR3 is TGTGCCAGCAGCCAAGTTACCGGGAGAGCTTTCTTT. The encoded protein is CASSQVTGRAFF.

The rearrangement links TRBV19 to TRBJ1-5; TRBD1 matches at 8 bases. The length of the CDR3 is 21 residues. With V trimmed by 7 bases and J by 1 base, 24 bases remained unmatched. The germline V gene has CDR1 LNHDA and CDR2 SQIVND (reference sequence). CDR3 DNA sequence: TGTGCCAGTACCGATAGGGGCAGGGGGCGAGTCACTGAGGGGAGCAATCAGCCCCAGCATTTT. This sequence encodes CASTDRGRGRVTEGSNQPQHF.

The V and J genes are TRBV11-1 and TRBJ1-5; 8 positions agree with TRBD1. The length of the CDR3 is 15 residues. The V and J ends lost 6 bases and 1 base, in that order; junction bases with no gene match: 5. Per the germline V gene, CDR1 is SGHAT and CDR2 is FQDESV (reference sequence). In DNA form, the CDR3 reads TGTGCCAGCAGAGATCAGGGGGCGAGCAATCAGCCCCAGCATTTT. This encodes CASRDQGASNQPQHF.

The chain couples TRBV2 to TRBJ1-6; 8 bases are a match to TRBD1. V shed 6 bases, J shed 7 bases, and the junction held 14 bases outside the gene matches. The germline gives CDR1 SNHLY, CDR2 FYNNEI. The CDR3 length is 17 residues. CDR3 region: CASSTTGQGRDNSPLHF. The CDR3 DNA is TGTGCCAGCAGCACAACTGGACAGGGAAGGGACAATTCACCCCTCCACTTT. Together with reference TRBV2 and TRBJ1-6, the CDR3 gives the full variable domain: EPEVTQTPSHQVTQMGQEVILRCVPISNHLYFYWYRQILGQKVEFLVSFYNNEISEKSEIFDDQFSVERPDGSNFTLKIRSTKLEDSAMYFCASSTTGQGRDNSPLHFGNGTRLTVT.

This clone was observed once. CDR3 in amino acids: CASSGRLAGGPKYF. The CDR3, as DNA: TGTGCCAGCAGTGGGCGGCTAGCGGGGGGACCTAAGTACTTC. J is TRBJ2-5 and V is TRBV2; 11 bases align to TRBD2. The CDR3 is 14 residues long. Germline lookup yields CDR1 SNHLY and CDR2 FYNNEI. Trimming cost V 4 bases and J 12 bases; bases outside gene matches: 10. The whole variable domain, filled in from reference TRBV2 and TRBJ2-5, reads EPEVTQTPSHQVTQMGQEVILRCVPISNHLYFYWYRQILGQKVEFLVSFYNNEISEKSEIFDDQFSVERPDGSNFTLKIRSTKLEDSAMYFCASSGRLAGGPKYFGPGTRLLVL.

The chain has TRBV30 and TRBJ1-3; no clear D. Germline assignment: CDR1 GTSNPN and CDR2 SVGIG (reference sequence). This CDR3 is 13 amino acids long. V was trimmed by 2 bases and J by 0 bases, leaving 5 bases between them. The CDR3 region has the DNA TGTGCCTGGAGTTTCAGCTCTGGAAACACCATATATTTT. This encodes CAWSFSSGNTIYF.

The chain is built from TRBV7-9 and TRBJ1-1, with a possible D match to TRBD1 (6 bases). V dropped 6 bases and J dropped 3 bases, with 11 bases sitting between them. Per the germline V gene, CDR1 is SEHNR and CDR2 is FQNEAQ (reference sequence). CDR3 length: 13 amino acids. The CDR3 is CASSKGVDTEAFF. In DNA form, the CDR3 reads TGTGCCAGCAGTAAGGGGGTGGACACTGAAGCTTTCTTT.

This chain connects TRBV5-1 to TRBJ2-7; 7 bases match TRBD1. CDR1 is SGHRS and CDR2 is YFSETQ in the germline V gene. V shed 1 base, J shed 5 bases, and the junction held 9 bases outside the gene matches. The CDR3 contains 15 residues. The CDR3 sequence is CASSLRHRGSNEQYF. For the CDR3, the DNA is TGCGCCAGCAGCTTGAGGCACAGGGGTAGCAACGAGCAGTACTTC.

This clone appeared many times. The V gene is TRBV3-1 (or the pseudogene TRBV3-2), the J gene TRBJ1-2; D call uncertain. Trimming took off 4 bases at V and 7 bases at J, with 16 bases between the two ends. Germline lookup yields CDR1 LGHDT and CDR2 YNNKEL (reference sequence). This CDR3 is built from 14 residues. As DNA, the CDR3 is TGTGCCAGCAGCCGAGGTTTTCTGAGTCCTGGCTACACCTTC. It specifies CASSRGFLSPGYTF.

This clone was seen just once. This chain joins TRBV6-2 or TRBV6-3 and TRBJ2-5, with D uncertain. The V gene's germline CDR1 is MNHEY and CDR2 SVGEGT. Trimming cost V 6 bases and J 5 bases, with 7 bases left between them. This CDR3 has 11 residues. CDR3 protein: CASSLRETQYF. The CDR3 DNA reads TGTGCCAGCAGCCTCAGGGAGACCCAGTACTTC.

The chain has TRBV4-1 and TRBJ1-5; D is unresolved. The CDR3 extends over 15 amino acids. The V end lost 0 bases, the J end lost 2 bases, and 8 bases lay between the germline ends. The germline CDR1 and CDR2 sequences are MGHRA and YSYEKL. The CDR3 loop is CASSQDNRGNQPQHF. CDR3 bases: TGCGCCAGCAGCCAAGATAATAGAGGCAATCAGCCCCAGCATTTT.

There are a few counts of this clone. Other DNA sequences in the sample encode the same CDR3. V and J are TRBV5-4 and TRBJ1-1; perhaps TRBD1 as D (6 bases). This CDR3 has 14 amino acids. Germline loops: CDR1 SGHNT, CDR2 YYREEE (reference sequence). Trimming took off 0 bases at V and 0 bases at J, with 6 bases between the two ends. CDR3 DNA sequence: TGTGCCAGCAGCTTGGGACAGGTGAACACTGAAGCTTTCTTT. Translating it yields CASSLGQVNTEAFF.

V is TRBV23-1 and J is TRBJ1-6; 7 nucleotides agree with TRBD1. TRBV23-1 is known as an ORF, though its function is uncertain. The junction had 8 bases not matched to a gene; V was cut back by 0 bases and J by 6 bases. CDR3 length: 17 amino acids. CDR3 sequence reads: CASSQSRDRVFNSPLHF. CDR3 sequence (DNA): TGCGCCAGCAGTCAATCGAGAGACAGGGTTTTTAATTCACCCCTCCACTTT.

The V call is TRBV12-3 or TRBV12-4, the J call TRBJ2-1, with D possibly TRBD2 on 5 matching bases. The germline V and J ends were trimmed by 4 bases and 5 bases, with 9 bases remaining between them. This CDR3 spans 13 amino acids. DNA of the CDR3: TGTGCCAGCAGTTCGGACTCAAACAATGAGCAGTTCTTC. The encoded protein is CASSSDSNNEQFF.

This chain uses TRBV7-3 with TRBJ2-5; TRBD1 is a possible D gene (6 bases). The CDR3 extends over 15 amino acids. Germline assignment: CDR1 SGHTA and CDR2 FQGTGA. V was cut by 2 bases and J by 4 bases, with 14 bases left in between. The CDR3 DNA follows: TGTGCCAGCAGCTTAGGTGGCAGGGGCTCAGAGACCCAGTACTTC. Translated, it gives CASSLGGRGSETQYF.

The chain couples TRBV3-1 (or the pseudogene TRBV3-2) to TRBJ1-2; D is uncertain. V lost 6 bases, J lost 8 bases, and 13 bases lay in between. The CDR3 has 12 amino acids. The germline gives CDR1 LGHDT, CDR2 YNNKEL (reference sequence). CDR3 nucleotide sequence: TGTGCCAGCAGGTCAGGAGGAGACGGCTACACCTTC. Protein sequence: CASRSGGDGYTF.

The chain links TRBV29-1 to TRBJ1-5; possibly TRBD1 for D (5 bases). This CDR3 contains 13 residues. The V and J ends lost 6 bases and 4 bases respectively, with 13 bases between them. The V gene's germline CDR1 is SQVTM and CDR2 ANQGSEA. Here the CDR3 DNA reads TGCAGCGTCTCAGGACAAGGGAATCAGCCCCAGCATTTT. Residues: CSVSGQGNQPQHF.

The chain combines TRBV19 with TRBJ2-7; D is perhaps TRBD2 (6 bases). The V gene's germline CDR1 is LNHDA and CDR2 SQIVND (reference sequence). V shed 2 bases and J shed 5 bases, with 7 bases lying between them. The CDR3 has 12 residues. The CDR3 loop is CASSIWGDEQYF. For the CDR3, the DNA is TGTGCCAGTAGTATATGGGGGGACGAGCAGTACTTC. The whole variable domain, remainder taken from reference TRBV19 and TRBJ2-7, is DGGITQSPKYLFRKEGQNVTLSCEQNLNHDAMYWYRQDPGQGLRLIYYSQIVNDFQKGDIAEGYSVSREKKESFPLTVTSAQKNPTAFYLCASSIWGDEQYFGPGTRLTVT.

The V call is TRBV28, the J call TRBJ2-1; the D is unclear. Trimming removed 1 base from V and 7 bases from J, with 8 bases in between. The CDR3 loop spans 13 amino acids. The germline V gene has CDR1 MDHEN and CDR2 SYDVKM. CDR3 DNA: TGTGCCAGCAGTTTATATCTAGGTAATGAGCAGTTCTTC. It is translated as CASSLYLGNEQFF.

The gene calls are TRBV15 and TRBJ1-4; D gene unclear. There are 12 residues in the CDR3. Trimming left V 4 bases short and J 7 bases short, with 7 bases between. Germline CDR1 and CDR2: LNHNV and YYDKDF (reference sequence). The DNA for the CDR3 is TGTGCCACCAGCACCTCCCGTGAAAAACTGTTTTTT. It translates to CATSTSREKLFF.

This rearrangement joins TRBV18 to TRBJ1-2, with 9 bases lining up with TRBD1. The CDR3 length is 14 residues. Germline CDR1 is KGHSH and CDR2 is LQKENI. J gave up 8 bases and V 6 bases, and 10 bases lay outside the gene matches. The CDR3 loop is CASSSAGQGQGYTF. As DNA, the CDR3 is TGTGCCAGCTCTTCCGCCGGACAGGGGCAGGGCTACACCTTC.

The J gene is TRBJ1-2, the V gene TRBV7-2, with TRBD1 matching over 8 bases. The germline gives CDR1 SGHTA, CDR2 FQGNSA. The CDR3 is made up of 16 amino acids. V shed 1 base, J shed 3 bases, and the junction held 7 bases outside the gene matches. The CDR3 DNA reads as TGTGCCAGCAGCTTAGTAGGGGCAGGGGGCGACTATGGCTACACCTTC. Translated, it gives CASSLVGAGGDYGYTF.

The chain has TRBV18 and TRBJ2-1; the match to TRBD2 covers 13 bases. V shed 2 bases and J 5 bases; nucleotides not matched to a gene: 9. There are 18 residues in the CDR3. Germline V lookup: CDR1 KGHSH, CDR2 LQKENI. This CDR3 reads CASSPKMGGLAGNNEQFF. In nucleotides, the CDR3 is TGTGCCAGCTCACCAAAGATGGGGGGACTAGCGGGAAACAATGAGCAGTTCTTC. Filled out from reference TRBV18 and TRBJ2-1, the complete variable domain reads NAGVMQNPRHLVRRRGQEARLRCSPMKGHSHVYWYRQLPEEGLKFMVYLQKENIIDESGMPKERFSAEFPKEGPSILRIQQVVRGDSAAYFCASSPKMGGLAGNNEQFFGPGTRLTVL.

This chain connects TRBV30 to TRBJ1-1; D not resolved. The CDR3 extends over 12 amino acids. V gave up 2 bases and J gave up 11 bases, with 15 bases separating them. Germline V gene data show CDR1 as GTSNPN and CDR2 as SVGIG (reference sequence). CDR3 nucleotides: TGTGCCTGGAGTACTAGCGTAGGAGGTGCTTTCTTT. This sequence encodes CAWSTSVGGAFF.

The rearrangement uses TRBV30 and TRBJ1-3, with D unclear. CDR3 size: 15 residues. The germline V and J ends were trimmed by 4 bases and 0 bases, with 13 bases remaining between them. Per germline, CDR1 GTSNPN and CDR2 SVGIG (reference sequence). The DNA of the CDR3 is TGTGCCTGGACTATACGACGGGTCTCTGGAAACACCATATATTTT. Protein: CAWTIRRVSGNTIYF.

The V gene is TRBV28, the J gene TRBJ1-5; TRBD1 might be the D (6 bases). Germline loops: CDR1 MDHEN, CDR2 SYDVKM. The ends were cut back, 7 bases at V and 7 bases at J, with 17 bases in the middle. This CDR3 spans 14 amino acids. CDR3 amino acids: CASITTGQGQPQHF. In DNA form, the CDR3 reads TGTGCCAGCATCACAACGGGGCAGGGGCAGCCCCAGCATTTT.

The chain combines TRBV9 with TRBJ2-1, with 9 bases that match TRBD1. Germline V gene sequence: CDR1 SGDLS, CDR2 YYNGEE. Germline trimming cut 4 bases from V and 5 bases from J; bases unmatched to any gene: 19. The CDR3 runs to 19 residues. The CDR3 loop is CASSPQAKAGQGPNNEQFF. The DNA for the CDR3 is TGTGCCAGCAGCCCCCAAGCAAAGGCGGGACAGGGTCCTAACAATGAGCAGTTCTTC.